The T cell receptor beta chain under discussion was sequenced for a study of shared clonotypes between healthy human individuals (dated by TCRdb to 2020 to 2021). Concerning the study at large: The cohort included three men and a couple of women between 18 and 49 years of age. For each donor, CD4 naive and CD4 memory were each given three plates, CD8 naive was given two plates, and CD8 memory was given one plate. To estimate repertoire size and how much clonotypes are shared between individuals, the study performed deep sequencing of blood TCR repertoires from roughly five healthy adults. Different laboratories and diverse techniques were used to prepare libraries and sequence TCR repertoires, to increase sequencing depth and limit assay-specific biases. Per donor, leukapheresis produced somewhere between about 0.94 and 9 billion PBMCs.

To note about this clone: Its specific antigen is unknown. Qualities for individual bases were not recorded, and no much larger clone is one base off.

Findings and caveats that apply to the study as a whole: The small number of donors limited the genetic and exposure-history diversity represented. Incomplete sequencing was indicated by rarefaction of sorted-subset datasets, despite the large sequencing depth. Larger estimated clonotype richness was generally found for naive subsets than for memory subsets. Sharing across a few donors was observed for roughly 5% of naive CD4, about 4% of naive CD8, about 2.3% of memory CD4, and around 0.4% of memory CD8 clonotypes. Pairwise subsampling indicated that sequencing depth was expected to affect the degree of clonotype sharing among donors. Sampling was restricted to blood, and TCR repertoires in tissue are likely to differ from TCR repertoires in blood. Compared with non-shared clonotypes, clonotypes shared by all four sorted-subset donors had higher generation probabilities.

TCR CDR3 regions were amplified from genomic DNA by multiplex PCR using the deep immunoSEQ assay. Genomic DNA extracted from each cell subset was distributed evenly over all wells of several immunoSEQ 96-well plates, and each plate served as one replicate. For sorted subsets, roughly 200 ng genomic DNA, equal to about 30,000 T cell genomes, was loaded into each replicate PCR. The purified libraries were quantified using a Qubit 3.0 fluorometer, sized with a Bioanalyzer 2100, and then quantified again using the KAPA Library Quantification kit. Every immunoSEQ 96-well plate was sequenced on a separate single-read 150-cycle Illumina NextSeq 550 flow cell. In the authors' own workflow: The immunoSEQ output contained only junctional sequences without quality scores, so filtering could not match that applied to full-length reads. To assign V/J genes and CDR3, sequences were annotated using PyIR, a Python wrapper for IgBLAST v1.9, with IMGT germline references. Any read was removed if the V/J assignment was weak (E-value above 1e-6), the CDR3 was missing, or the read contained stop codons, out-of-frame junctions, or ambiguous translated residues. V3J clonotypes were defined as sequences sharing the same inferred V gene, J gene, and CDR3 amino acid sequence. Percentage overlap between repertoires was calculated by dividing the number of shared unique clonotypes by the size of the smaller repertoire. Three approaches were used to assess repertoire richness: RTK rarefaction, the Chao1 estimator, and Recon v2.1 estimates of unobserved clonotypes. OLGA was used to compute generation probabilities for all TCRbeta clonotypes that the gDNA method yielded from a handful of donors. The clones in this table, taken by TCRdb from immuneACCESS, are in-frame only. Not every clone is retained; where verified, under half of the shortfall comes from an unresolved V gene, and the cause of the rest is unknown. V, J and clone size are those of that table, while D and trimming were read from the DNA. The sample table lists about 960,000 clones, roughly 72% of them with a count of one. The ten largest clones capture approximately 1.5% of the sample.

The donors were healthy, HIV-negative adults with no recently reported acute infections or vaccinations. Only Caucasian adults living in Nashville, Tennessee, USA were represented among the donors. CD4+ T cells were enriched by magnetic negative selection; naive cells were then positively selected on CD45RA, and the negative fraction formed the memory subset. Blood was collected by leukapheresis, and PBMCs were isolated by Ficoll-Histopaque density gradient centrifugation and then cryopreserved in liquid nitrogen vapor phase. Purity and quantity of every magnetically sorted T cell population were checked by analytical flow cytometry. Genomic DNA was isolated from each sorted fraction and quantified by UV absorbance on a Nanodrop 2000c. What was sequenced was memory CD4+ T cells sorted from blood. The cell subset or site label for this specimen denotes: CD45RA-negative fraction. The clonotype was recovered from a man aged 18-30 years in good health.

The CDR3 protein is CASSQVKGGISYGYTF. The DNA reads TGCGCCAGCAGCCAAGTAAAAGGGGGTATTAGCTATGGCTACACCTTC. The chain joins TRBV4-3 to TRBJ1-2; the D gene is possibly TRBD1, with 6 bases matching. V drops 1 base and J drops 4 bases, leaving 16 bases in between. CDR3 length: 16 amino acids, cysteine to phenylalanine. The DNA shown is the 48-base CDR3, in frame from base 1. The germline V gene yields LGHNA for CDR1 and YSLEER for CDR2.